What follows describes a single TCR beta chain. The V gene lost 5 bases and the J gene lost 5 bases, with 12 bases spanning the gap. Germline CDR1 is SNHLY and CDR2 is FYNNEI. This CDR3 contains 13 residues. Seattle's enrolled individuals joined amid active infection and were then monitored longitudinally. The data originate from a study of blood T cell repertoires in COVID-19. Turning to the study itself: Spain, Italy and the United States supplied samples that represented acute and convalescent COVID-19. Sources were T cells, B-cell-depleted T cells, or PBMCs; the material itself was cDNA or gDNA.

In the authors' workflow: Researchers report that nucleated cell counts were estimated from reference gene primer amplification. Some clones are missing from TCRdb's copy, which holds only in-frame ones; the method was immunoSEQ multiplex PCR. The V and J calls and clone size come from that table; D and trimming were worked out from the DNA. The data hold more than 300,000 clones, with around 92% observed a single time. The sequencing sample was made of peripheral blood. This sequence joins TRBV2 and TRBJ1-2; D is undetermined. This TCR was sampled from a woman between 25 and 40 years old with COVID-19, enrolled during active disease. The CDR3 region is CASSFGRGYGYTF. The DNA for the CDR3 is TGTGCCAGCAGTTTTGGACGGGGATATGGCTACACCTTC.